Listed here are 32 T cell receptor beta chains from one sample, sequenced in a study of shared clonotypes between healthy human individuals. Some clones are missing from TCRdb's copy, which holds only in-frame ones; the method was immunoSEQ multiplex PCR. The sample carries around 2.3 million clones, around 95% recorded once. Sequenced material: naive CD4+ T cells sorted from blood. Stated subset: CD45RA+ positively selected. These receptors were taken from a man between 18 and 35 years old in good health.

CDR3 loop: CASSQVGVVEKLFF. CDR3 bases: TGTGCCAGCAGCCAAGTAGGGGTAGTTGAAAAACTGTTTTTT. This chain uses TRBV14 with TRBJ1-4, with a tentative D call TRBD1 (5 bases). Trimming left V 1 base short and J 7 bases short, with 10 bases between. CDR1 is SGHDN, CDR2 FVKESK, per germline. This CDR3 comprises 14 residues.

The rearrangement uses TRBV10-1 and TRBJ2-1; no firm D call. V lost 3 bases to trimming and J lost 4 bases, with 16 bases between them. CDR3 length equals 16 residues. CDR1 and CDR2 from the germline V gene are WNHNN and SYGVQD (reference sequence). The CDR3 is CASSDPGPRGYNEQFF. In DNA form, the CDR3 reads TGCGCCAGCAGTGATCCCGGCCCGCGTGGGTACAATGAGCAGTTCTTC.

As regards this clone: Other DNA sequences in this sample translate to the same CDR3. The V and J genes are TRBV28 and TRBJ1-2; D remains ambiguous. V lost 2 bases, J lost 4 bases, and 5 bases lay in between. The CDR3 runs 12 residues. Germline-derived CDR1 and CDR2 are MDHEN and SYDVKM. CDR3 nucleotide sequence: TGTGCCAGCAGTTTAGAAGGCTATGGCTACACCTTC. Translating it yields CASSLEGYGYTF.

This chain connects TRBV6-1 to TRBJ2-1, with a weak D call TRBD2 (5 bases). The V gene lost 4 bases and the J gene lost 7 bases, with 17 bases spanning the gap. This CDR3 has 15 residues. CDR1 is MNHNS, CDR2 SASEGT, per germline. The CDR3 bases are TGTGCCAGCAGTGGTATGATCGGGAAGGGTAATGAGCAGTTCTTC. Translation gives CASSGMIGKGNEQFF.

The table lists this clone with a count of one. Here the CDR3 reads CASTSGQGNEKLFF. The CDR3 region has the DNA TGTGCCAGCACCTCGGGACAGGGTAATGAAAAACTGTTTTTT. This chain joins TRBV6-5 and TRBJ1-4; 9 bases map to TRBD1. The ends lost 7 bases at V and 4 bases at J; junction bases unmatched: 4. Germline CDR1 and CDR2: MNHEY and SVGAGI. The CDR3 covers 14 residues.

As regards this clone: Within the sample, other DNA sequences also encode this same CDR3. This chain joins TRBV7-8 and TRBJ2-7; D may be TRBD1 (5 bases). Per the germline V gene, CDR1 is SGHVS and CDR2 is FQNEAQ. Trimming pared 2 bases from V and 2 bases from J, leaving 7 bases between. This CDR3 spans 13 amino acids. The DNA of the CDR3 is TGTGCCAGCAGCTTACCAGGGCCCTACGAGCAGTACTTC. Translated: CASSLPGPYEQYF.

As concerns this clone: Other DNA sequences in this sample translate to the same CDR3. The chain's CDR3 is CASSSTGGPYNEQFF. The CDR3 region has the DNA TGTGCCAGCAGTTCCACAGGGGGCCCCTACAATGAGCAGTTCTTC. The genes are TRBV28 and TRBJ2-1, with 9 positions matching TRBD1. This CDR3 comprises 15 residues. The J segment lost 2 bases and the V segment lost 4 bases, leaving 3 bases of the junction unmatched. The germline V gene has CDR1 MDHEN and CDR2 SYDVKM. The full variable domain, in which reference TRBV28 and TRBJ2-1 provide the parts outside the CDR3, is DVKVTQSSRYLVKRTGEKVFLECVQDMDHENMFWYRQDPGLGLRLIYFSYDVKMKEKGDIPEGYSVSREKKERFSLILESASTNQTSMYLCASSSTGGPYNEQFFGPGTRLTVL.

Remarks on this clone: This specimen includes other DNA sequences encoding the same CDR3. The chain couples TRBV19 to TRBJ2-7; D may correspond to TRBD1 or TRBD2 (7 bases each). V was cut by 5 bases and J by 2 bases, with 13 bases left in between. In germline, CDR1 is LNHDA, CDR2 SQIVND (reference sequence). The CDR3 runs 14 residues. This CDR3 is CASSPTGTTYEQYF. DNA of the CDR3: TGTGCCAGTAGTCCGACAGGGACTACCTACGAGCAGTACTTC.

The V call is TRBV4-1, the J call TRBJ2-5, with D possibly being TRBD2 (7 bases). The CDR3 covers 16 residues. Germline lookup yields CDR1 MGHRA and CDR2 YSYEKL. V gave up 1 base and J gave up 2 bases, with 14 bases separating them. CDR3 DNA sequence: TGCGCCAGCAGCCAAGTATCCGGGGGGACACAAGAGACCCAGTACTTC. As protein: CASSQVSGGTQETQYF.

V gene TRBV9 combines with J gene TRBJ2-1; weak D call: TRBD1 (7 bases). Trimming stripped 3 bases from V and 10 bases from J, with 35 bases between. The CDR3 contains 20 residues. Germline CDR1 and CDR2: SGDLS and YYNGEE. CDR3 DNA sequence: TGTGCCAGCAGCGGTCAGGAGGGGGCAAGAATTTCCACATCAATGGGCGAGCAGTTCTTC. This gives the protein CASSGQEGARISTSMGEQFF.

The chain employs TRBV27 and TRBJ1-1; a possible D gene is TRBD1 (6 bases). V was shortened by 1 base and J by 0 bases, with 18 bases between the two germline ends. The V gene's germline CDR1 is MNHEY and CDR2 SMNVEV (reference sequence). The CDR3 is 18 residues long. CDR3 region: CASSLFPTIGQMNTEAFF. The CDR3 DNA reads as TGTGCCAGCAGTTTATTTCCAACCATTGGACAGATGAACACTGAAGCTTTCTTT.

V usage is TRBV14 and J usage is TRBJ2-7; D is uncertain. The CDR3 loop spans 16 amino acids. V lost 4 bases to trimming and J lost 6 bases, with 22 bases between them. The germline V gene encodes CDR1 SGHDN and CDR2 FVKESK. The CDR3 loop reads CASSRIVGLTSLEQYF. Here the CDR3 DNA reads TGTGCCAGCAGCCGCATCGTGGGCCTTACATCACTCGAGCAGTACTTC. The complete variable domain, with remaining parts taken from reference TRBV14 and TRBJ2-7, reads EAGVTQFPSHSVIEKGQTVTLRCDPISGHDNLYWYRRVMGKEIKFLLHFVKESKQDESGMPNNRFLAERTGGTYSTLKVQPAELEDSGVYFCASSRIVGLTSLEQYFGPGTRLTVT.

CDR3 protein: CASSYGTSGGEQFF. In nucleotides, the CDR3 is TGTGCCAGCAGTTACGGGACTAGCGGGGGTGAGCAGTTCTTC. V is TRBV6-5 and J is TRBJ2-1; the match to TRBD2 covers 14 bases. The CDR3 totals 14 residues. V lost 2 bases to trimming and J lost 9 bases; unmatched junction nucleotides: 0. Germline assignment: CDR1 MNHEY and CDR2 SVGAGI.

The chain recombines TRBV7-8 with TRBJ2-3, with D unresolved. Germline V CDR1 and CDR2: SGHVS, FQNEAQ. Trimming cost V 5 bases and J 9 bases, with 12 bases left between them. The CDR3 totals 12 residues. CDR3 sequence: CASSQTAGTQYF. In DNA form, the CDR3 reads TGTGCCAGCAGCCAAACGGCAGGCACGCAGTATTTT. The full variable domain, with the rest looked up from reference TRBV7-8 and TRBJ2-3, is GAGVSQSPRYKVAKRGQDVALRCDPISGHVSLFWYQQALGQGPEFLTYFQNEAQLDKSGLPSDRFFAERPEGSVSTLKIQRTQQEDSAVYLCASSQTAGTQYFGPGTRLTVL.

The gene calls are TRBV10-3 and TRBJ1-5, with 7 bases that match TRBD1. The V gene's germline CDR1 is ENHRY and CDR2 SYGVKD. The CDR3 consists of 13 residues. Unmatched junction bases numbered 7, after V lost 6 bases and J lost 8 bases. The CDR3 DNA sequence: TGTGCCATCAGCACAGGGGTTAGGGAGCCCCAGCATTTT. Translation: CAISTGVREPQHF.

The chain couples TRBV9 to TRBJ1-3; no clear D. V gave up 4 bases and J gave up 4 bases, with 12 bases separating them. Germline CDR1 SGDLS, CDR2 YYNGEE. The CDR3 has 14 residues. CDR3 region: CASSPQSGGNTIYF. In DNA, the CDR3 is TGTGCCAGCAGCCCTCAGTCGGGCGGAAACACCATATATTTT. The full variable domain, completed using reference TRBV9 and TRBJ1-3, is DSGVTQTPKHLITATGQRVTLRCSPRSGDLSVYWYQQSLDQGLQFLIQYYNGEERAKGNILERFSAQQFPDLHSELNLSSLELGDSALYFCASSPQSGGNTIYFGEGSWLTVV.

The chain links TRBV5-6 to TRBJ1-2, with 7 positions matching TRBD1. The junction had 7 bases not matched to a gene; V was cut back by 4 bases and J by 7 bases. The CDR3 runs 13 residues. The germline gives CDR1 SGHDT, CDR2 YYEEEE. The CDR3 loop is CASSPTGEGGYTF. CDR3 DNA sequence: TGTGCCAGCAGCCCTACAGGGGAGGGTGGCTACACCTTC.

The V call is TRBV2, the J call TRBJ1-2, with unresolved D. This CDR3 comprises 13 residues. Germline assignment: CDR1 SNHLY and CDR2 FYNNEI. The V gene lost 6 bases and the J gene lost 4 bases, with 12 bases spanning the gap. The CDR3: CASSQTPAYGYTF. In nucleotides, the CDR3 is TGTGCCAGCAGCCAGACCCCCGCCTATGGCTACACCTTC.

The genes are TRBV7-9 and TRBJ1-1; the D is unclear. Trimming took 4 bases from V and 1 from J, leaving 13 bases between them. The CDR3 sequence is 15 residues long. The germline gives CDR1 SEHNR, CDR2 FQNEAQ (reference sequence). CDR3 in amino acids: CASSSTWVENTEAFF. CDR3 nucleotide sequence: TGTGCCAGCAGCTCGACATGGGTAGAGAACACTGAAGCTTTCTTT.

With respect to this clone: The sample carries other DNA sequences with the same CDR3. This chain connects TRBV2 to TRBJ2-5; no clear D gene. V was shortened by 2 bases and J by 2 bases, with 6 bases between the two germline ends. Looked up from germline, CDR1 is SNHLY and CDR2 is FYNNEI. The CDR3 is 13 amino acids. The CDR3 here is CASSENRQETQYF. In nucleotides, the CDR3 is TGTGCCAGCAGTGAAAATAGGCAAGAGACCCAGTACTTC.

This chain uses TRBV4-3 with TRBJ1-1, with D possibly matching TRBD1 (5 bases). The CDR3 loop spans 12 amino acids. Germline CDR1 and CDR2: LGHNA and YSLEER. The V end lost 1 base, the J end lost 9 bases, and 9 bases lay between the germline ends. The CDR3 sequence is CASSQGAGQAFF. The CDR3 DNA sequence: TGCGCCAGCAGCCAAGGAGCGGGGCAAGCTTTCTTT.

This rearrangement joins TRBV7-9 to TRBJ2-3; D is possibly TRBD2 (5 bases). CDR1 and CDR2 (germline): SEHNR, FQNEAQ (reference sequence). Trimming took off 5 bases at V and 8 bases at J, with 17 bases between the two ends. This CDR3 is 14 amino acids long. CDR3 nucleotides: TGTGCCAGCAGCCAACTCGGGGTGGCCGTTACGCAGTATTTT. Translation: CASSQLGVAVTQYF. Looking up the rest from reference TRBV7-9 and TRBJ2-3 gives the full variable domain: DTGVSQNPRHKITKRGQNVTFRCDPISEHNRLYWYRQTLGQGPEFLTYFQNEAQLEKSRLLSDRFSAERPKGSFSTLEIQRTEQGDSAMYLCASSQLGVAVTQYFGPGTRLTVL.

The chain's CDR3 is CASSQPDRGRQHF. The CDR3 region has the DNA TGTGCCAGCAGTCAACCGGACAGGGGACGACAGCATTTT. The V gene is TRBV28, the J gene TRBJ1-5, with 9 bases matching TRBD1. The CDR3 sequence is 13 residues long. V lost 5 bases to trimming and J lost 13 bases; unmatched junction nucleotides: 9. Looked up from germline, CDR1 is MDHEN and CDR2 is SYDVKM.

The chain recombines TRBV10-3 with TRBJ1-5; a possible D gene is TRBD1 (6 bases). Per the germline V gene, CDR1 is ENHRY and CDR2 is SYGVKD. The CDR3 loop spans 18 amino acids. The V end was cut by 10 bases, the J end by 4 bases, with 29 bases between. CDR3 amino acids: CATRVGETGSQWNQPQHF. The CDR3 DNA sequence: TGTGCCACCCGGGTGGGTGAGACAGGATCACAATGGAATCAGCCCCAGCATTTT.

This clone was observed a single time. The chain has TRBV5-5 and TRBJ2-1, with 7 bases identical to TRBD2. Germline CDR1 and CDR2: SGHKS and YYEKEE (reference sequence). V dropped 4 bases and J dropped 2; count of bases not matched to a gene: 6. The CDR3 extends over 15 amino acids. CDR3 region: CASSQEGRAYNEQFF. DNA for the CDR3: TGTGCCAGCAGCCAGGAGGGGAGGGCCTACAATGAGCAGTTCTTC.

In its sample, this clone was seen a few times. The chain has TRBV6-1 and TRBJ1-1; D is unresolved. CDR1 and CDR2 from the germline V gene are MNHNS and SASEGT. The CDR3 length is 14 residues. The germline V and J ends were trimmed by 2 bases and 11 bases, with 18 bases remaining between them. CDR3 residues: CASSERWTTSGAFF. The CDR3 DNA is TGTGCCAGCAGTGAACGCTGGACCACTTCTGGGGCTTTCTTT.

The chain combines TRBV4-1 with TRBJ2-3; maybe TRBD2 (6 bases). V lost 0 bases and J lost 1, with 17 bases in between. The CDR3 runs 18 residues. Germline V gives CDR1 MGHRA, CDR2 YSYEKL. CDR3 amino acids: CASSQDRGFSTGTDTQYF. Here the CDR3 DNA reads TGCGCCAGCAGCCAAGATCGGGGGTTCTCCACGGGCACAGATACGCAGTATTTT.

The V call is TRBV2, the J call TRBJ2-7, with 7 nucleotides matching TRBD1. V lost 5 bases to trimming and J lost 2 bases; unmatched junction nucleotides: 9. CDR1 is SNHLY and CDR2 is FYNNEI in the germline V gene. This CDR3 region has 15 residues. CDR3 sequence reads: CASSTTGVDPYEQYF. Here the CDR3 DNA reads TGTGCCAGCAGTACTACAGGGGTAGATCCCTACGAGCAGTACTTC.

Notes on this clone: A read error may explain this, as a much larger clone is one base away. The same CDR3 is also encoded by other DNA sequences in this sample. The chain links TRBV5-6 to TRBJ1-2; 8 bases line up with TRBD1. Germline assignment: CDR1 SGHDT and CDR2 YYEEEE. V shed 4 bases, J shed 2 bases, and the junction held 1 base outside the gene matches. The CDR3 is made up of 13 amino acids. The CDR3 region is CASSRDRNYGYTF. In DNA, the CDR3 is TGTGCCAGCAGCCGGGACAGGAACTATGGCTACACCTTC.

V gene TRBV5-1 combines with J gene TRBJ2-7; 7 nucleotides match TRBD2. Unmatched junction bases numbered 7, after V lost 4 bases and J lost 0 bases. Per germline, CDR1 SGHRS and CDR2 YFSETQ. There are 15 residues in the CDR3. The CDR3 protein is CASSHSGDSSYEQYF. CDR3 in DNA: TGCGCCAGCAGCCACAGCGGGGATAGCTCCTACGAGCAGTACTTC.

The rearrangement uses TRBV6-5 and TRBJ2-2; either TRBD1 or TRBD2 may supply D (6 bases each). CDR1 and CDR2 (germline): MNHEY, SVGAGI. The CDR3 has 13 amino acids. Here the CDR3 DNA reads TGTGCAGCCCGGGGGCGAAACACCGGGGAGCTGTTTTTT. Residues: CAARGRNTGELFF.

On this clone itself: Other nucleotide sequences in the sample specify the same CDR3. DNA of the CDR3: TGCGCCAGCAGCTTCGGGACTAGCGGCCTTCAAGAGACCCAGTACTTC. It codes for CASSFGTSGLQETQYF. The chain couples TRBV5-1 to TRBJ2-5; 11 bases match TRBD2. The germline V gene has CDR1 SGHRS and CDR2 YFSETQ. V lost 2 bases, J lost 2 bases, and 5 bases stayed unmatched. The CDR3 consists of 16 residues.